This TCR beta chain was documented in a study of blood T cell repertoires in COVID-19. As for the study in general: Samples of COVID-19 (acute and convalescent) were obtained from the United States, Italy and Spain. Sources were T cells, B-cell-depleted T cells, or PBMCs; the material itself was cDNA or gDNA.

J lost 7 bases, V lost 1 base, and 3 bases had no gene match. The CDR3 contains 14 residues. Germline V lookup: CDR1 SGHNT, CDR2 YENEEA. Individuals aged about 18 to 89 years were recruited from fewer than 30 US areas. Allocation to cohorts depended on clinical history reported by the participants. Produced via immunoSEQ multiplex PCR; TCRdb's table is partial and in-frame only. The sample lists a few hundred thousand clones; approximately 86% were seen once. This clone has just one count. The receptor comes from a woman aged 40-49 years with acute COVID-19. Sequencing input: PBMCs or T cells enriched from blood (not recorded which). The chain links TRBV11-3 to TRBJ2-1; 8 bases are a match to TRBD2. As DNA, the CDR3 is TGTGCCAGCAGCTTAGTCGGGAGGGCGAATGAGCAGTTCTTC. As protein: CASSLVGRANEQFF.